This TCR beta chain was sequenced for a study of CD8+ T cells in alopecia areata. About the research overall: After 6 to 18 months of tofacitinib, follow-up continued 6 months off drug. The study, taken as a whole, reports: Compared with mice, patients displayed less clear TCR sharing, possibly for HLA-related reasons.

Germline CDR1 reads SGHAT; CDR2 reads FQNNGV. Between the trimmed V and J ends, which lost 1 base and 11 bases, there was a span of 9 bases. The CDR3 loop spans 13 amino acids. Comments on this clone: Its specificity is unknown.

This sample's treatment: oral pan-JAK inhibitor, 5-10 mg twice daily. Sequencing relied on a cDNA template that was reverse transcribed from extracted RNA. Here immunoSEQ multiplex PCR was the method, and the copy in TCRdb shows in-frame clones only, minus some. The table shows 130,000 or so clones, with over 60% occurring only once. The chain has TRBV11-2 and TRBJ1-6; D remains ambiguous. This sequence originates from a human donor with alopecia areata. The specimen was CD4+ T cells sorted from blood, collected at week 4, from a patient treated with tofacitinib. The CDR3 loop is CASSLGGETPLHF. The DNA for the CDR3 is TGTGCCAGCAGCTTAGGAGGTGAAACACCCCTCCACTTT. The full variable domain, completed using reference TRBV11-2 and TRBJ1-6, is EAGVAQSPRYKIIEKRQSVAFWCNPISGHATLYWYQQILGQGPKLLIQFQNNGVVDDSQLPKDRFSAERLKGVDSTLKIQPAKLEDSAVYLCASSLGGETPLHFGNGTRLTVT.